The T cell receptor beta chain under discussion was sequenced for a study of T cell responses to AZD1222 COVID-19 vaccine. Whole-study findings and limits: Clonal diversity may have been underestimated, and the donors were mostly white British, with more females than males.

V lost 5 bases and J 2 bases, leaving 18 bases between the germline ends. This CDR3 contains 16 residues. Germline CDR1 and CDR2: SGHTA and FQGNSA. About this clone itself: Its antigen is undetermined.

The protocol was immunoSEQ multiplex PCR, while the TCRdb copy is restricted to in-frame clones and leaves out a portion. The sample holds 150,000 to 200,000 clones; 88% are singletons and the top ten take approximately 10%. This TCR was sampled from an adult who received the AZD1222 COVID-19 vaccine. Source: peripheral blood, taken 28 days after the second AZD1222 dose. This rearrangement joins TRBV7-2 to TRBJ2-5; perhaps TRBD1 as D (5 bases). The DNA for the CDR3 is TGTGCCAGCAGCCTCGACGTGGGGCAGGGTCAAGAGACCCAGTACTTC. Translation: CASSLDVGQGQETQYF.